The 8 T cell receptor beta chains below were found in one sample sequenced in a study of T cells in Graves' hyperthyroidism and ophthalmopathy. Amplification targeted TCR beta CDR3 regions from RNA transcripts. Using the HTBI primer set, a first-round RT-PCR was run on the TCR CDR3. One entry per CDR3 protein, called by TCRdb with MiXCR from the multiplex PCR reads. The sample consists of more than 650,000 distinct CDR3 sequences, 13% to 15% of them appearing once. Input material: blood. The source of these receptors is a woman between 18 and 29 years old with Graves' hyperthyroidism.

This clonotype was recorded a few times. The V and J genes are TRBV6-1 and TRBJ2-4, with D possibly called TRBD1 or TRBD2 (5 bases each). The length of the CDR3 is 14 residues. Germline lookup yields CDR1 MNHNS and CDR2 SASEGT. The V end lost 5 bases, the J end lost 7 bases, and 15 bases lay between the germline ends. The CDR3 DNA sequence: TGTGCCAGCAGTTCCACTCCGGGACCGAACATTCAGTACTTC. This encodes CASSSTPGPNIQYF.

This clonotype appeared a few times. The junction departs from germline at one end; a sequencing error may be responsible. The CDR3 sequence: CASRLAGGGTDTQYF. Here the CDR3 DNA reads TGTGCCAGCAGATTAGCGGGGGGGGGCACAGATACGCAGTATTTT. The chain has TRBV12-3 or TRBV12-4 and TRBJ2-3; 11 bases agree with TRBD2. The CDR3 runs to 15 residues.

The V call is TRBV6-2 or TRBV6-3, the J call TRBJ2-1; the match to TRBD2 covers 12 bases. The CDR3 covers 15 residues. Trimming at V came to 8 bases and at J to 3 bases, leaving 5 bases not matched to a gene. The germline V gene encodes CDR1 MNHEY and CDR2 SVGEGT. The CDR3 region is CASLGLAGSYNEQFF. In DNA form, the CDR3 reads TGTGCCAGCTTAGGACTAGCGGGAAGCTACAATGAGCAGTTCTTC.

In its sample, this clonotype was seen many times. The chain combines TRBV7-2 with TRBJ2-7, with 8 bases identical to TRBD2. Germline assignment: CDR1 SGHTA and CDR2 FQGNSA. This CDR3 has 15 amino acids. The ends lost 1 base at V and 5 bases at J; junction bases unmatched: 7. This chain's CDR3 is CASSLVWLAGNEQYF. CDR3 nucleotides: TGTGCCAGCAGCTTAGTTTGGCTAGCGGGCAACGAGCAGTACTTC.

CDR3 coding DNA: TGTGCCAGCAGCTACTTTCGGACGGAGTCGCCCTATGGCTACACCTTC. It encodes CASSYFRTESPYGYTF. The gene calls are TRBV9 and TRBJ1-2; D is undetermined. This CDR3 contains 16 residues. The germline V gene encodes CDR1 SGDLS and CDR2 YYNGEE. With 4 bases removed from V and 4 bases from J, the gap between germline ends came to 20 bases.

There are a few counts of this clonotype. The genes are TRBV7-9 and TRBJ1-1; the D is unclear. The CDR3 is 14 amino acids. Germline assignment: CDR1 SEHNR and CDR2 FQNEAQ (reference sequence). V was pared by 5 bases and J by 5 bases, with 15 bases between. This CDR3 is CASSRPQGATEAFF. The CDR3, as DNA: TGTGCCAGCAGCAGACCCCAAGGTGCTACTGAAGCTTTCTTT.

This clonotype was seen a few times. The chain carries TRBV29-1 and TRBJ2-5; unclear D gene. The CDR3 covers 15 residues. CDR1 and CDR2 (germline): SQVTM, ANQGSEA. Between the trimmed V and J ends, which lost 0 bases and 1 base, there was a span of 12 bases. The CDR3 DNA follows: TGCAGCGTTGAAGATTGGGGAAGTCCCCAAGAGACCCAGTACTTC. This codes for CSVEDWGSPQETQYF.

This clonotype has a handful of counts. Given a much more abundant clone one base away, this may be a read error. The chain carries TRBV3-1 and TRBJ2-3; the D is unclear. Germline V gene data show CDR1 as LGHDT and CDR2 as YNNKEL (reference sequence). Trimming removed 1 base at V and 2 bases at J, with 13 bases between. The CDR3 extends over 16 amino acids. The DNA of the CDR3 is TGTGCCAGCAGCCAAGTAATTGGCAGCCCCACAGATACGCAGTATTTT. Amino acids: CASSQVIGSPTDTQYF.